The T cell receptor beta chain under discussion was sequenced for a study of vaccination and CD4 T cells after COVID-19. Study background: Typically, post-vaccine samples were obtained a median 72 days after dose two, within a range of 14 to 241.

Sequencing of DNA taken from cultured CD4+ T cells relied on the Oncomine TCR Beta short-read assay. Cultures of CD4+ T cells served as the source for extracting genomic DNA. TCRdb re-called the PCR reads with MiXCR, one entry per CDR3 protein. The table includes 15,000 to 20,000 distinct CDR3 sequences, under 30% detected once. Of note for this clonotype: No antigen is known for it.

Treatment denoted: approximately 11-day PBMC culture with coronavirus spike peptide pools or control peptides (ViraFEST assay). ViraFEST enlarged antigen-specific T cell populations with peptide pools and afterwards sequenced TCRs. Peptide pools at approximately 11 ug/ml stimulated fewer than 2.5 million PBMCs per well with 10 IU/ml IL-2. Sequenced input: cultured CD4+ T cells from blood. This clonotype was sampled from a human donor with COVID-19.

CDR3: CASSHAAGGNEQFF. The CDR3 bases are TGTGCCAGCAGCCATGCCGCCGGGGGGAATGAGCAGTTCTTC. The chain couples TRBV3-1 to TRBJ2-1, with TRBD2 matching 7 bases. Germline assignment: CDR1 LGHDT and CDR2 YNNKEL (reference sequence). The CDR3 loop spans 14 amino acids. After removal of 3 bases from V and 7 bases from J, the junction contained 6 bases not matched to a gene.